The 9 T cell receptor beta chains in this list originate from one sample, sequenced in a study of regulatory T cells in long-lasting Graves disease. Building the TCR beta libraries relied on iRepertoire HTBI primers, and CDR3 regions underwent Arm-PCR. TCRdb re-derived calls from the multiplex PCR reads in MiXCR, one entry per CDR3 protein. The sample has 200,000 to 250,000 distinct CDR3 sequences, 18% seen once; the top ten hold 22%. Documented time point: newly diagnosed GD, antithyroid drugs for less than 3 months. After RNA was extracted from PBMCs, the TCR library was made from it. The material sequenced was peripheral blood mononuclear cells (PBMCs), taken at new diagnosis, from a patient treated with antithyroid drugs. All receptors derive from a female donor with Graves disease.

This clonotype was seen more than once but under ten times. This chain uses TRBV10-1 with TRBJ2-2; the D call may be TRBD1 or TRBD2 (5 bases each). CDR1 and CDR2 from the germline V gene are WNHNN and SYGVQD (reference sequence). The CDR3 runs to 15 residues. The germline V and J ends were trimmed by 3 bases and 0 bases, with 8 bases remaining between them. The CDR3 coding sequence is TGCGCCAGCAGTGACGGGACCGCGAACACCGGGGAGCTGTTTTTT. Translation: CASSDGTANTGELFF.

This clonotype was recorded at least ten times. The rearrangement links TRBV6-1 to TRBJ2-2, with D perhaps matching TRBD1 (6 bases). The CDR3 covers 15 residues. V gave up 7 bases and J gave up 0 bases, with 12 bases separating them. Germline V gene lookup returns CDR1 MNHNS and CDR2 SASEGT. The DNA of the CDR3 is TGTGCCAGCACCGAGGGGACAACGAACACCGGGGAGCTGTTTTTT. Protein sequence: CASTEGTTNTGELFF.

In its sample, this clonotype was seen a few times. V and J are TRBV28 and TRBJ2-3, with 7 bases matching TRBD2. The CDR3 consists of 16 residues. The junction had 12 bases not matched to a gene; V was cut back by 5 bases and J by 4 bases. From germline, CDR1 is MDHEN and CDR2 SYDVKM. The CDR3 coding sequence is TGTGCCAGCAGTACATTAGCGGGCGTCGGTCCAGATACGCAGTATTTT. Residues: CASSTLAGVGPDTQYF.

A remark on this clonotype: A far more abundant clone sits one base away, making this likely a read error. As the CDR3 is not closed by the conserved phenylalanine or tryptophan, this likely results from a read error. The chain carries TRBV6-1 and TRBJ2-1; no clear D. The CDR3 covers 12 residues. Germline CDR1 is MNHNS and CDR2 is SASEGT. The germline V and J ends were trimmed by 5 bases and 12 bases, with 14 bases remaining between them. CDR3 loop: CASSREPRRQFS. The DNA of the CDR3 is TGTGCCAGCAGTCGCGAGCCGAGGCGGCAGTTCTCC.

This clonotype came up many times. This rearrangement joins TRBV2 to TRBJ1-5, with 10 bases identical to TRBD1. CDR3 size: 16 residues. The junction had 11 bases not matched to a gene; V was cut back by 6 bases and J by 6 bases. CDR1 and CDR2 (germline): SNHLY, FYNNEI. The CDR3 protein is CASRRDRGAIGQPQHF. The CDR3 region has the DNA TGTGCCAGCAGACGGGACAGGGGAGCGATAGGTCAGCCCCAGCATTTT.

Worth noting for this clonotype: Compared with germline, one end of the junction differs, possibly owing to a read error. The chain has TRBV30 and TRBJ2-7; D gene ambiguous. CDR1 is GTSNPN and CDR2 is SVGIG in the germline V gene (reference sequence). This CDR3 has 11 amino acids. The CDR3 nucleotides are TGTGCCTGGAGTGTATTCGGACGGACGGACTTC. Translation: CAWSVFGRTDF.

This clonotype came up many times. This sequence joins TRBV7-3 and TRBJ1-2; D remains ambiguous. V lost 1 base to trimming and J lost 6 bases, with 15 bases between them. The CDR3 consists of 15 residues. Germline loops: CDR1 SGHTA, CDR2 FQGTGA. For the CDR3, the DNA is TGTGCCAGCAGCTTAATGTGGGAGAGCGTCGATGGCTACACCTTC. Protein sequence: CASSLMWESVDGYTF.

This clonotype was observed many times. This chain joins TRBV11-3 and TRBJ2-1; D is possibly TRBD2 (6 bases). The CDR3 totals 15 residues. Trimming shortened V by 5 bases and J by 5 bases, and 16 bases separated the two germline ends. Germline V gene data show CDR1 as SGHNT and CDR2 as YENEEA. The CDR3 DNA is TGTGCCAGCAGCCTAGGAGGAGGGCTAGACAATGAGCAGTTCTTC. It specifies CASSLGGGLDNEQFF. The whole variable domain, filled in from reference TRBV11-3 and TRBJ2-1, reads EAGVVQSPRYKIIEKKQPVAFWCNPISGHNTLYWYLQNLGQGPELLIRYENEEAVDDSQLPKDRFSAERLKGVDSTLKIQPAELGDSAVYLCASSLGGGLDNEQFFGPGTRLTVL.

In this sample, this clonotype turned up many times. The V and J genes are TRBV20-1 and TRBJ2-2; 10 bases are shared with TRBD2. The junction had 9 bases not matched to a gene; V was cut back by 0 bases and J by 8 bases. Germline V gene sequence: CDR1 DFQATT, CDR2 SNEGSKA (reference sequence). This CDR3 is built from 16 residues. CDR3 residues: CSARDGASGSWGELFF. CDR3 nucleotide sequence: TGCAGTGCTAGAGATGGGGCTAGCGGGAGTTGGGGGGAGCTGTTTTTT.